In its sample, the clone carrying this T cell receptor (beta chain) was seen a few times. Its target is unknown. These data belong to a study of cytomegalovirus exposure and HLA in healthy donors. Findings of the study overall: Accurate predictions that matched the HLA-A and HLA-B alleles of most subjects were reportedly made from TCR beta sequences.

This CDR3 contains 15 residues. Looked up from germline, CDR1 is SGHRS and CDR2 is YFSETQ. V lost 0 bases to trimming and J lost 3 bases, with 11 bases between them. The PCR made use of 60 Vbeta and 13 Jbeta primers. Generated by immunoSEQ multiplex PCR, the TCRdb table keeps only in-frame clones and is missing some. The table shows under 200,000 clones, with around four fifths occurring only once. Sequencing was performed on PBMCs. The receptor comes from a female donor in good health and CMV-seronegative. The V call is TRBV5-1, the J call TRBJ2-3; D is unresolved. CDR3 loop: CASSLAQRETDTQYF. DNA of the CDR3: TGCGCCAGCAGCTTGGCCCAGCGAGAGACAGATACGCAGTATTTT. Combining the CDR3 with reference TRBV5-1 and TRBJ2-3 gives the whole variable domain KAGVTQTPRYLIKTRGQQVTLSCSPISGHRSVSWYQQTPGQGLQFLFEYFSETQRNKGNFPGRFSGRQFSNSRSEMNVSTLELGDSALYLCASSLAQRETDTQYFGPGTRLTVL.